The 21 T cell receptor beta chains below all came from one sample that was sequenced in a study of blood T cell repertoires in COVID-19 (TCRdb year 2020). Library creation used the immunoSEQ multiplex PCR assay. TCRdb's version of the immuneACCESS table is confined to in-frame rearrangements and falls short of the full clone set. An unresolved V gene accounts for under half of the shortfall where checked; the remainder is of unknown origin. Across this sample there are about 400,000 clones, with under 90% seen only once. The leading ten clones occupy 1.5% to 2% of the sample. Sequencing was carried out using PBMCs or T cells enriched from blood (not recorded which). Receptors originate from a woman aged 25 to 45 who had recovered from COVID-19.

The chain carries TRBV15 and TRBJ2-2, with no clear D. With 0 bases removed from V and 8 bases from J, the gap between germline ends came to 10 bases. This CDR3 has 14 residues. Germline V gene sequence: CDR1 LNHNV, CDR2 YYDKDF (reference sequence). The CDR3 reads CATSRDYTEGELFF. The CDR3 DNA sequence: TGTGCCACCAGCAGAGATTACACGGAGGGGGAGCTGTTTTTT.

The CDR3 DNA reads as TGTGCCAGCAGCCAAGATCGGACAGGGACTGGAAACACCATATATTTT. Residues: CASSQDRTGTGNTIYF. The V call is TRBV4-2, the J call TRBJ1-3; 8 positions agree with TRBD1. CDR3 length equals 16 residues. The germline gives CDR1 LGHNA, CDR2 YNFKEQ. Losses at the gene ends were 0 bases for V and 2 bases for J; bases not matched to a gene: 3.

The chain joins TRBV5-4 to TRBJ1-6, with TRBD1 as a possible D gene (6 bases). The CDR3 has 14 amino acids. V was cut by 4 bases and J by 8 bases, with 13 bases left in between. The germline CDR1 and CDR2 sequences are SGHNT and YYREEE (reference sequence). The CDR3 protein is CASSEQGSDSPLHF. DNA for the CDR3: TGTGCCAGCAGCGAACAGGGTTCGGATTCACCCCTCCACTTT.

This chain links TRBV5-6 with TRBJ2-2; tentatively, D is TRBD2 (6 bases). The V and J ends lost 2 bases and 4 bases respectively, with 12 bases between them. This CDR3 is 15 amino acids long. CDR1 SGHDT and CDR2 YYEEEE come from the germline V gene. CDR3 nucleotide sequence: TGTGCCAGCAGCTTCCGGGGGATCGGCACCGGGGAGCTGTTTTTT. This sequence encodes CASSFRGIGTGELFF.

Concerning this clone itself: Other DNA sequences within the sample encode an identical CDR3. The gene calls are TRBV28 and TRBJ1-3, with 7 positions matching TRBD1. Germline loops: CDR1 MDHEN, CDR2 SYDVKM. The CDR3 covers 14 residues. Germline trimming cut 6 bases from V and 4 bases from J; bases unmatched to any gene: 6. In DNA form, the CDR3 reads TGTGCCAGCAGCTTTAGACAGGGAGGAAACACCATATATTTT. Translation gives CASSFRQGGNTIYF.

The chain uses TRBV4-3 and TRBJ1-3; tentatively, D is TRBD1 (5 bases). The V end was cut by 1 base, the J end by 0 bases, with 10 bases between. CDR1 is LGHNA and CDR2 is YSLEER in the germline V gene. This CDR3 spans 16 amino acids. The CDR3 here is CASSQAQGFSGNTIYF. CDR3 sequence (DNA): TGCGCCAGCAGCCAAGCCCAGGGATTCTCTGGAAACACCATATATTTT.

The V and J genes are TRBV28 and TRBJ1-2; no firm D call. Germline lookup yields CDR1 MDHEN and CDR2 SYDVKM. This CDR3 has 17 amino acids. V was shortened by 2 bases and J by 1 base, with 17 bases between the two germline ends. This chain's CDR3 is CASSLLLPTRDNYGYTF. In DNA form, the CDR3 reads TGTGCCAGCAGTTTACTACTGCCGACTCGGGATAACTATGGCTACACCTTC.

The chain joins TRBV28 to TRBJ2-3, with 7 bases identical to TRBD2. After removal of 7 bases from V and 3 bases from J, the junction contained 1 base not matched to a gene. CDR3 length: 12 amino acids. The V gene's germline CDR1 is MDHEN and CDR2 SYDVKM. CDR3 in amino acids: CASIGGTDTQYF. The CDR3 coding sequence is TGTGCCAGCATCGGGGGGACAGATACGCAGTATTTT.

The chain couples TRBV7-2 to TRBJ2-5; D ambiguous. The germline V gene encodes CDR1 SGHTA and CDR2 FQGNSA. This CDR3 is built from 12 residues. The V gene lost 5 bases and the J gene lost 1 base, with 5 bases spanning the gap. The CDR3 coding sequence is TGTGCCAGCAGCCCCGGCCAAGAGACCCAGTACTTC. This codes for CASSPGQETQYF.

V and J are TRBV30 and TRBJ1-5, with TRBD1 as a possible D gene (6 bases). CDR3 length equals 16 residues. The ends were cut back, 0 bases at V and 6 bases at J, with 18 bases in the middle. Germline loops: CDR1 GTSNPN, CDR2 SVGIG (reference sequence). The DNA for the CDR3 is TGTGCCTGGAGTGTACCCCTAGGGAGGGGGGCTCAGCCCCAGCATTTT. Amino acids: CAWSVPLGRGAQPQHF.

Notes on this clone: This sample also contains other DNA sequences that code for the same CDR3. V and J are TRBV11-3 and TRBJ1-6; D remains unclear. V was pared by 1 base and J by 7 bases, with 5 bases between. The CDR3 extends over 13 amino acids. The V gene's germline CDR1 is SGHNT and CDR2 YENEEA. The chain's CDR3 is CASSLGQNSPLHF. The CDR3 DNA reads as TGTGCCAGCAGCTTAGGGCAGAATTCACCCCTCCACTTT.

V gene TRBV9 combines with J gene TRBJ2-1; TRBD2 matches 10 bases. Germline V gives CDR1 SGDLS, CDR2 YYNGEE. The junction had 6 bases not matched to a gene; V was cut back by 4 bases and J by 5 bases. CDR3 length: 15 amino acids. The CDR3 nucleotides are TGTGCCAGCAGCTTAAGCGGGGGGGCCAACAATGAGCAGTTCTTC. Its protein is CASSLSGGANNEQFF.

The CDR3 nucleotides read TGTGCCAGCAAGAGACAGGGTGACTACGAGCAGTACTTC. Residues: CASKRQGDYEQYF. The chain employs TRBV27 and TRBJ2-7; 7 bases are shared with TRBD1. Losses at the gene ends were 7 bases for V and 3 bases for J; bases not matched to a gene: 6. This CDR3 has 13 residues. Germline V gives CDR1 MNHEY, CDR2 SMNVEV (reference sequence).

The chain employs TRBV15 and TRBJ1-6, with 10 bases that match TRBD1. CDR1 LNHNV and CDR2 YYDKDF come from the germline V gene (reference sequence). The trim removed 0 bases at V and 10 bases at J, leaving 3 bases unmatched. The CDR3 consists of 15 residues. Here the CDR3 reads CATSRDRDRGSPLHF. In DNA, the CDR3 is TGTGCCACCAGCAGAGATAGGGACAGGGGATCACCCCTCCACTTT.

CDR3 nucleotides: TGCGCCAGCACCACAACCGCTAGCGGGGCCACAGATACGCAGTATTTT. The encoded protein is CASTTTASGATDTQYF. The V gene is TRBV4-3, the J gene TRBJ2-3; 9 bases are a match to TRBD2. Germline V gene data show CDR1 as LGHNA and CDR2 as YSLEER. J gave up 2 bases and V 7 bases, and 10 bases lay outside the gene matches. The CDR3 runs to 16 residues.

The rearrangement uses TRBV20-1 and TRBJ2-5; the match to TRBD2 covers 13 bases. V lost 3 bases and J lost 5; bases outside the gene matches: 12. The CDR3 has 17 residues. Germline loops: CDR1 DFQATT, CDR2 SNEGSKA (reference sequence). This CDR3 reads CSASPTSGRASSETQYF. The CDR3 region has the DNA TGCAGTGCTAGTCCCACTAGCGGGAGGGCCAGTAGTGAGACCCAGTACTTC.

The rearrangement joins TRBV21-1 to TRBJ1-4; the table's D call of TRBD1 was not tested on the DNA. TRBV21-1 is listed as a pseudogene. The CDR3 contains 14 residues. The CDR3 coding sequence is TGTGCCAGCAGCAAATTGGTACAGGATGAAAAACTGTTTTTT. Translated: CASSKLVQDEKLFF.

CDR3 region: CASCEGQNYEQYF. CDR3 nucleotides: TGTGCCAGCTGCGAGGGACAGAACTACGAGCAGTACTTC. This chain joins TRBV19 and TRBJ2-7, with 7 bases matching TRBD1. The junction had 8 bases not matched to a gene; V was cut back by 9 bases and J by 3 bases. CDR1 and CDR2 (germline): LNHDA, SQIVND (reference sequence). The length of the CDR3 is 13 residues. Together with reference TRBV19 and TRBJ2-7, the CDR3 gives the full variable domain: DGGITQSPKYLFRKEGQNVTLSCEQNLNHDAMYWYRQDPGQGLRLIYYSQIVNDFQKGDIAEGYSVSREKKESFPLTVTSAQKNPTAFYLCASCEGQNYEQYFGPGTRLTVT.

V gene TRBV3-1 (or the pseudogene TRBV3-2) combines with J gene TRBJ2-5; 14 nucleotides align to TRBD2. Trimming at V came to 8 bases and at J to 2 bases, leaving 10 bases not matched to a gene. The length of the CDR3 is 17 residues. In germline, CDR1 is LGHDT, CDR2 YNNKEL (reference sequence). CDR3 in amino acids: CASERLAGGPGQETQYF. The CDR3 DNA sequence: TGTGCCAGCGAAAGACTAGCGGGAGGGCCGGGGCAAGAGACCCAGTACTTC.

The gene calls are TRBV30 and TRBJ1-5; possibly TRBD1 for D (5 bases). V was trimmed by 0 bases and J by 3 bases, leaving 9 bases between them. CDR3 size: 14 residues. Per the germline V gene, CDR1 is GTSNPN and CDR2 is SVGIG (reference sequence). CDR3 coding DNA: TGTGCCTGGAGTGTAAGACAGTCCAATCAGCCCCAGCATTTT. Protein product: CAWSVRQSNQPQHF.

The CDR3 spells CASSRQGVGQPQHF. The CDR3 nucleotides read TGTGCCAGCAGTAGACAGGGGGTTGGACAGCCCCAGCATTTT. This chain joins TRBV6-5 and TRBJ1-5, with 9 positions matching TRBD1. The J segment lost 7 bases and the V segment lost 5 bases, leaving 6 bases of the junction unmatched. CDR1 and CDR2 (germline): MNHEY, SVGAGI. The CDR3 contains 14 residues.